Listed below are T cell receptor beta chains from one sample, sequenced in a study of cytomegalovirus exposure and HLA in healthy donors. Method: immunoSEQ multiplex PCR; TCRdb's copy keeps in-frame clones and lacks some. The sample holds some 290,000 clones; roughly 87% are singletons and the top ten take around 1%. The sample was PBMCs. Receptor source: a man younger than 40 in good health and CMV-seronegative. CDR3s include the opening cysteine and the closing phenylalanine or tryptophan. The D gene is left open where the match is weak.

TRBV11-2,TRBJ2-1,-,CASSLDPRDSYNEQFF,TGTGCCAGCAGCTTAGATCCTCGGGACTCCTACAATGAGCAGTTCTTC
TRBV7-9,TRBJ2-7,-,CASSFRSYEQYF,TGTGCCAGCAGCTTTCGCTCCTACGAGCAGTACTTC
TRBV5-1,TRBJ1-2,TRBD1,CASSLAIVQGAFNGYTF,TGCGCCAGCAGCTTGGCGATTGTCCAGGGGGCGTTTAATGGCTACACCTTC
TRBV19,TRBJ1-5,-,CASSITGIIYSNQPQHF,TGTGCCAGTAGTATCACAGGGATAATTTATAGCAATCAGCCCCAGCATTTT
TRBV15,TRBJ1-2,-,CATSRDRFAGYGYTF,TGTGCCACCAGCAGAGATCGGTTCGCTGGCTATGGCTACACCTTC
TRBV9,TRBJ2-3,-,CASSGQGNTQYF,TGTGCCAGCAGCGGTCAGGGAAATACGCAGTATTTT
TRBV27,TRBJ2-2,TRBD1,CASSSPRGGDRVTAGELFF,TGTGCCAGCAGTTCGCCACGAGGAGGAGACAGGGTAACGGCCGGGGAGCTGTTTTTT
TRBV11-3,TRBJ2-7,TRBD1,CASSLGGQGIVDEQYF,TGTGCCAGCAGCTTAGGTGGACAGGGGATAGTCGACGAGCAGTACTTC
TRBV5-1,TRBJ1-2,TRBD1,CANRTGSGYTF,TGCGCCAACAGGACAGGGAGTGGCTACACCTTC
TRBV10-1,TRBJ1-1,TRBD1,CASSGTGTGWKDTEAFF,TGCGCCAGCAGTGGGACCGGGACAGGGTGGAAGGACACTGAAGCTTTCTTT
TRBV5-1,TRBJ1-2,TRBD1,CASRTKPGTAANYGYTF,TGCGCCAGCAGGACAAAACCCGGGACAGCGGCAAACTATGGCTACACCTTC
TRBV6-5,TRBJ1-1,TRBD1,CASRTGTEAFF,TGTGCCAGCAGGACAGGGACTGAAGCTTTCTTT
TRBV27,TRBJ2-7,-,CASSLTTGGHEQYF,TGTGCCAGCAGTTTGACCACGGGGGGCCACGAGCAGTACTTC
TRBV7-9,TRBJ2-7,-,CASSLDEGLAHEQYF,TGTGCCAGCAGCTTAGATGAGGGACTTGCCCACGAGCAGTACTTC
TRBV5-1,TRBJ2-2,TRBD2,CASSPNGGGSAGELFF,TGCGCCAGCAGCCCGAACGGGGGGGGCAGCGCCGGGGAGCTGTTTTTT
TRBV5-4,TRBJ1-1,-,CASSLEGGTEAFF,TGTGCCAGCAGCTTGGAAGGGGGCACTGAAGCTTTCTTT
TRBV14,TRBJ2-3,TRBD1,CASSTRDRVATDTQYF,TGTGCCAGCAGCACCCGGGACAGGGTGGCGACAGATACGCAGTATTTT
TRBV27,TRBJ1-1,-,CASSPYGGEAFF,TGTGCCAGCAGTCCATACGGCGGGGAAGCTTTCTTT
TRBV7-9,TRBJ1-1,-,CASSRLRGGTTEAFF,TGTGCCAGCAGCCGTCTCCGGGGAGGTACCACTGAAGCTTTCTTT
TRBV4-1,TRBJ1-4,-,CASSQVELSNAKLFF,TGCGCCAGCAGCCAAGTGGAGCTATCAAACGCAAAACTGTTTTTT